Each of the 27 T cell receptor beta chains below was sequenced from the same sample in a study of blood T cell repertoires in COVID-19. The protocol was immunoSEQ multiplex PCR, while the TCRdb copy is restricted to in-frame clones and leaves out a portion. Of more than 80,000 clones detected, 65% to 75% appear once; the ten largest clones hold about 1%. Sequenced: peripheral blood. These receptors came from a human donor with acute or convalescent COVID-19. The donor label of this sample is uncertain.

Only one count was recorded for this clone. The gene calls are TRBV2 and TRBJ1-2; no firm D call. V gave up 7 bases and J gave up 8 bases, with 14 bases separating them. Looked up from germline, CDR1 is SNHLY and CDR2 is FYNNEI. The CDR3 has 12 residues. The CDR3 sequence: CASTSFGEGYTF. DNA for the CDR3: TGTGCCAGCACATCCTTCGGAGAGGGCTACACCTTC.

CDR3: CASRLRLGANEKLFF. The CDR3 DNA is TGTGCCAGCCGACTTAGGTTGGGGGCGAATGAAAAACTGTTTTTT. J is TRBJ1-4 and V is TRBV6-5; a possible D gene is TRBD1 (6 bases). Germline V CDR1 and CDR2: MNHEY, SVGAGI. The CDR3 loop spans 15 amino acids. V lost 8 bases to trimming and J lost 5 bases, with 18 bases between them.

V and J are TRBV11-2 and TRBJ2-3; D is possibly TRBD2 (5 bases). V was clipped by 5 bases and J by 4 bases, with 16 bases between them. This CDR3 has 15 amino acids. The germline CDR1 and CDR2 sequences are SGHAT and FQNNGV. CDR3 DNA sequence: TGTGCCAGCAGCCCCGAGGGTAAGGTCGCAGATACGCAGTATTTT. Translated: CASSPEGKVADTQYF.

This clone was seen only a few times. The chain links TRBV5-1 to TRBJ1-2, with 10 bases identical to TRBD1. The CDR3 sequence is 18 residues long. V lost 5 bases and J lost 3; bases outside the gene matches: 16. Germline CDR1 reads SGHRS; CDR2 reads YFSETQ. DNA of the CDR3: TGCGCCAGCAGACGCTCCGGGGGGACAGGGGATGTGGACTATGGCTACACCTTC. Translating it yields CASRRSGGTGDVDYGYTF.

The chain combines TRBV3-1 (or the pseudogene TRBV3-2) with TRBJ2-5; 7 bases line up with TRBD2. The germline V gene encodes CDR1 LGHDT and CDR2 YNNKEL (reference sequence). Losses at the gene ends were 5 bases for V and 2 bases for J; bases not matched to a gene: 8. The CDR3 has 15 amino acids. Here the CDR3 reads CASSVAGTTQETQYF. In DNA, the CDR3 is TGTGCCAGCAGCGTCGCCGGGACTACACAAGAGACCCAGTACTTC.

The chain's CDR3 is CASSFDRDSYNEQFF. The CDR3 DNA sequence: TGTGCCAGCAGCTTCGACAGGGACTCCTACAATGAGCAGTTCTTC. The chain joins TRBV7-9 to TRBJ2-1; TRBD1 aligns across 7 bases. Germline assignment: CDR1 SEHNR and CDR2 FQNEAQ (reference sequence). The V gene end was trimmed by 3 bases and the J gene end by 0 bases; junction bases not matched to a gene: 2. The CDR3 covers 15 residues.

The chain employs TRBV4-1 and TRBJ1-2; no reliable D call. There are 20 residues in the CDR3. The germline V gene encodes CDR1 MGHRA and CDR2 YSYEKL. Between the trimmed V and J ends, which lost 0 bases and 0 bases, there was a span of 23 bases. The CDR3, as DNA: TGCGCCAGCAGCCAAGATCGTCTATCGCGGAAGCCTCTTCCTAACTATGGCTACACCTTC. Translating it yields CASSQDRLSRKPLPNYGYTF.

The J gene is TRBJ2-7, the V gene TRBV28; D gene unclear. Deletions cut 3 bases from V and 4 bases from J, with 7 bases between. This CDR3 is 12 amino acids long. CDR1 and CDR2 from the germline V gene are MDHEN and SYDVKM. CDR3 bases: TGTGCCAGCAGTTTCGGAGCATACGAGCAGTACGTC. Encoded protein: CASSFGAYEQYV.

A single count supports this clone. The CDR3, as DNA: TGTGCCAGCAGCCAAGATTTAGTCTCCTATAATTCACCCCTCCACTTT. Translating gives CASSQDLVSYNSPLHF. The chain employs TRBV3-1 (or the pseudogene TRBV3-2) and TRBJ1-6; D not resolved. CDR3 length: 16 residues. Germline V gives CDR1 LGHDT, CDR2 YNNKEL (reference sequence). Deletions cut 0 bases from V and 0 bases from J, with 6 bases between.

This clone appeared a few times. The V gene is TRBV7-9, the J gene TRBJ2-7, with D possibly matching TRBD2 (6 bases). CDR1 SEHNR and CDR2 FQNEAQ come from the germline V gene (reference sequence). The ends were cut back, 4 bases at V and 2 bases at J, with 18 bases in the middle. The CDR3 loop spans 16 amino acids. The chain's CDR3 is CASSSRDSDTPYEQYF. Here the CDR3 DNA reads TGTGCCAGCAGCTCTAGGGACTCGGACACCCCCTACGAGCAGTACTTC. Together with reference TRBV7-9 and TRBJ2-7, the CDR3 gives the full variable domain: DTGVSQNPRHKITKRGQNVTFRCDPISEHNRLYWYRQTLGQGPEFLTYFQNEAQLEKSRLLSDRFSAERPKGSFSTLEIQRTEQGDSAMYLCASSSRDSDTPYEQYFGPGTRLTVT.

The J gene is TRBJ1-1, the V gene TRBV30; D is ambiguous. Trimming removed 3 bases from V and 4 bases from J, with 9 bases in between. CDR3 length equals 12 residues. Germline values: CDR1 GTSNPN, CDR2 SVGIG (reference sequence). CDR3 coding DNA: TGTGCCTGGAGGGTCGAGGGCACTGAAGCTTTCTTT. It codes for CAWRVEGTEAFF.

This clone was recorded only once. The J gene is TRBJ1-3, the V gene TRBV5-1; no reliable D call. CDR3 length equals 14 residues. The germline V gene has CDR1 SGHRS and CDR2 YFSETQ. Trimming took off 2 bases at V and 0 bases at J, with 6 bases between the two ends. This chain's CDR3 is CASSLSSSGNTIYF. In DNA form, the CDR3 reads TGCGCCAGCAGCTTATCTAGCTCTGGAAACACCATATATTTT.

In this sample, this clone turned up once. The genes are TRBV30 and TRBJ1-6, with a possible D match to TRBD1 (5 bases). The V end lost 4 bases, the J end lost 10 bases, and 17 bases lay between the germline ends. The CDR3 totals 14 residues. Germline CDR1 GTSNPN, CDR2 SVGIG (reference sequence). The CDR3 bases are TGTGCCTGGAACCAAGGGGTTGTAGGCTCACCCCTCCACTTT. Translated: CAWNQGVVGSPLHF.

The chain carries TRBV24-1 and TRBJ2-3, with no clear D. Germline V gene data show CDR1 as KGHDR and CDR2 as SFDVKD. Trimming took 6 bases from V and 1 from J, leaving 7 bases between them. The CDR3 runs to 13 residues. The CDR3 coding sequence is TGTGCCACCAGTAGCGACGGCACAGATACGCAGTATTTT. This sequence encodes CATSSDGTDTQYF.

The CDR3 bases are TGCGCCAGCAGCTCCTCAGGGACCCAGTACTTC. It specifies CASSSSGTQYF. The chain employs TRBV5-1 and TRBJ2-5, with D unresolved. The length of the CDR3 is 11 residues. V was clipped by 3 bases and J by 7 bases, with 7 bases between them. CDR1 and CDR2 from the germline V gene are SGHRS and YFSETQ.

This chain joins TRBV5-1 and TRBJ1-6, with 8 bases matching TRBD1. Germline CDR1 reads SGHRS; CDR2 reads YFSETQ. V lost 1 base, J lost 6 bases, and 6 bases stayed unmatched. The length of the CDR3 is 16 residues. The CDR3, as DNA: TGCGCCAGCAGCTTGAGGGACCAGGGGGCTAATTCACCCCTCCACTTT. Translated: CASSLRDQGANSPLHF. The full variable domain, its missing parts supplied by reference TRBV5-1 and TRBJ1-6, is KAGVTQTPRYLIKTRGQQVTLSCSPISGHRSVSWYQQTPGQGLQFLFEYFSETQRNKGNFPGRFSGRQFSNSRSEMNVSTLELGDSALYLCASSLRDQGANSPLHFGNGTRLTVT.

The V call is TRBV6-5, the J call TRBJ1-4, with 9 bases lining up with TRBD1. The V gene end was trimmed by 5 bases and the J gene end by 7 bases; junction bases not matched to a gene: 8. This CDR3 comprises 15 residues. The V gene's germline CDR1 is MNHEY and CDR2 SVGAGI. CDR3 DNA sequence: TGTGCCAGCAGTACCCGGGACAGGGATATTGAAAAACTGTTTTTT. Translated, it gives CASSTRDRDIEKLFF.

This clone was counted many times. The CDR3 loop reads CASSPLPGGSSNQPQHF. CDR3 coding DNA: TGTGCCAGCTCACCACTCCCAGGGGGCAGCAGCAATCAGCCCCAGCATTTT. The chain recombines TRBV18 with TRBJ1-5; 8 bases agree with TRBD1. J gave up 1 base and V 1 base, and 6 bases lay outside the gene matches. The germline CDR1 and CDR2 sequences are KGHSH and LQKENI. CDR3 size: 17 residues.

The chain links TRBV11-2 to TRBJ2-1; TRBD2 matches 7 bases. CDR1 is SGHAT and CDR2 is FQNNGV in the germline V gene. The CDR3 extends over 14 amino acids. The V and J ends lost 4 bases and 7 bases, in that order; junction bases with no gene match: 7. CDR3 coding DNA: TGTGCCAGCAGCTCGACTAGCCGTTTAAATGAGCAGTTCTTC. Protein sequence: CASSSTSRLNEQFF.

This clone was found a few times. The chain links TRBV28 to TRBJ1-1; D is ambiguous. CDR1 and CDR2 from the germline V gene are MDHEN and SYDVKM. This CDR3 comprises 15 residues. Trimming pared 6 bases from V and 2 bases from J, leaving 16 bases between. Written as DNA, the CDR3 is TGTGCCAGCAGCCCACGGGGATTGTCAAACACTGAAGCTTTCTTT. Translated, it gives CASSPRGLSNTEAFF.

The chain uses TRBV30 and TRBJ1-5, with 7 bases aligning to TRBD1. The V gene end was trimmed by 4 bases and the J gene end by 4 bases; junction bases not matched to a gene: 7. Germline CDR1 is GTSNPN and CDR2 is SVGIG (reference sequence). The CDR3 sequence is 14 residues long. This CDR3 is CAWTPGQFNQPQHF. CDR3 coding DNA: TGTGCCTGGACCCCGGGACAGTTTAATCAGCCCCAGCATTTT.

This chain links TRBV20-1 with TRBJ1-2; no firm D call. CDR3 length: 13 residues. Germline V gene data show CDR1 as DFQATT and CDR2 as SNEGSKA (reference sequence). Trimming removed 3 bases at V and 7 bases at J, with 15 bases between. CDR3 residues: CSASYSEGRGYTF. In DNA form, the CDR3 reads TGCAGTGCTAGTTATTCCGAGGGTCGTGGCTACACCTTC.

This rearrangement joins TRBV19 to TRBJ1-6; 7 positions match TRBD1. The CDR3 loop spans 18 amino acids. Germline assignment: CDR1 LNHDA and CDR2 SQIVND (reference sequence). Trimming took 9 bases from V and 0 from J; bases not matched to a gene: 14. The CDR3 nucleotides read TGTGCCAGCCTCGGGACAGATTCTACGAGCTCCTATAATTCACCCCTCCACTTT. It is translated as CASLGTDSTSSYNSPLHF.

The chain couples TRBV15 to TRBJ1-1; no definite D call. Germline V gene lookup returns CDR1 LNHNV and CDR2 YYDKDF (reference sequence). The CDR3 spans 13 residues. Trimming left V 7 bases short and J 1 base short, with 10 bases between. Here the CDR3 DNA reads TGTGCCACCACCTGGGGAGGGAACACTGAAGCTTTCTTT. Its translation: CATTWGGNTEAFF.

The chain recombines TRBV7-9 with TRBJ1-4; 7 nucleotides match TRBD1. Germline V gene lookup returns CDR1 SEHNR and CDR2 FQNEAQ (reference sequence). V was pared by 5 bases and J by 5 bases, with 5 bases of the junction left unmatched. The CDR3 runs to 14 residues. DNA of the CDR3: TGTGCCAGCAGCGCGACAGGGAGGAATGAAAAACTGTTTTTT. Translating gives CASSATGRNEKLFF.

The chain uses TRBV28 and TRBJ1-4; D is unresolved. Trimming cost V 5 bases and J 8 bases, with 6 bases left between them. CDR3 size: 11 residues. Per germline, CDR1 MDHEN and CDR2 SYDVKM. The CDR3 reads CASSPREKLFF. The CDR3 region has the DNA TGTGCCAGCAGTCCCAGAGAAAAACTGTTTTTT.

CDR3 sequence (DNA): TGCGCCACCTCCGGGACAGGGGGCTCTTATGGCTACACCTTC. The encoded protein is CATSGTGGSYGYTF. The chain combines TRBV5-1 with TRBJ1-2; 12 bases align to TRBD1. V was clipped by 9 bases and J by 5 bases; unmatched bases: 8. The CDR3 extends over 14 amino acids. CDR1 and CDR2 from the germline V gene are SGHRS and YFSETQ.